This T cell receptor (beta chain) originates from a study of cytomegalovirus exposure and HLA in healthy donors. General observations from the study: Confirmation in vitro established that a few CMV-associated chains were specific for CMV antigens. Differences between HLA loci emerged in a later analysis of TCR association rates, with DRB1 most and HLA-C fewest. Diagnosis of cytomegalovirus status made by the classifier reportedly showed high specificity and sensitivity.

The study ran its PCR with 60 Vbeta and 13 Jbeta primers. Under the authors' procedure: In a later analysis, approximately 80 million unique TCR beta chains included roughly 11 million shared by two or more donors. Sequencing used immunoSEQ multiplex PCR; TCRdb keeps in-frame clones, though not all of them. D and trimming were read from the DNA, whereas the V and J calls and clone size are those reported in that table. The table has around 190,000 clones, approximately 79% seen once. On this clone itself: Its antigen is not identified.

The CDR3 runs 16 residues. Trimming cost V 5 bases and J 0 bases, with 14 bases left between them. From germline, CDR1 is SEHNR and CDR2 FQNEAQ (reference sequence). The chain combines TRBV7-9 with TRBJ1-5; a possible D gene is TRBD1 (6 bases). This clonotype was obtained from a woman aged 18 to 35 in good health and CMV-seronegative. Sequenced material: PBMCs. Here the CDR3 reads CASSPGGGYSNQPQHF. The CDR3 DNA reads as TGTGCCAGCAGCCCAGGTGGGGGCTATAGCAATCAGCCCCAGCATTTT.